The source of this T cell receptor (beta chain) is a study of cytomegalovirus exposure and HLA in healthy donors. Across the study: Earlier results showed 90 million to 130 million unique TCR beta sequences derived from about 179 million T cells.

The PCR was carried out with 60 Vbeta primers and 13 Jbeta primers. Clones were sequenced by immunoSEQ multiplex PCR, and TCRdb holds only the in-frame ones, with some missing. The repertoire consists of 220,000 or so clones, with roughly 80% occurring once and the leading ten covering approximately 3.8%. The sequenced sample consisted of PBMCs. This sequence was found in a male donor in good health and CMV-seronegative.

The CDR3 nucleotides read TGTGCCAGCAGCCGGGACAGCCCCAACAAAGAGACCCAGTACTTC. Protein sequence: CASSRDSPNKETQYF. V is TRBV11-2 and J is TRBJ2-5, with 7 bases matching TRBD1. The CDR3 length is 15 residues. The J segment lost 3 bases and the V segment lost 5 bases, leaving 9 bases of the junction unmatched. Germline V gives CDR1 SGHAT, CDR2 FQNNGV.